The 24 T cell receptor beta chains below were found in one sample sequenced in a study of CD8 T cells in Susac syndrome. RNA was extracted with the RNeasy kit, and a quantity of about 0.5 to 1 ug was reverse transcribed using random hexamers. Via MiXCR, TCRdb re-called the immunoSEQ multiplex PCR reads, giving one row per CDR3 protein. This sample carries under 200,000 distinct CDR3 sequences, around 94% of them seen once, and the ten largest clones take 0.11% to 0.15%. The sequenced sample was CD4+ T cells from PBMCs. Source of these receptors: a human donor in good health.

V is TRBV7-2 and J is TRBJ1-1, with 10 bases matching TRBD1. The junction had 9 bases not matched to a gene; V was cut back by 6 bases and J by 11 bases. The CDR3 runs to 13 residues. Germline CDR1 SGHTA, CDR2 FQGNSA. The DNA of the CDR3 is TGTGCCAGCAGTCCGGACAGGGGGGGACTGGCTTTCTTT. It yields the protein CASSPDRGGLAFF.

The rearrangement joins TRBV6-2 or TRBV6-3 to TRBJ2-7, with 7 bases fitting TRBD1. The CDR3 is made up of 14 amino acids. Germline CDR1 MNHEY, CDR2 SVGEGT. V dropped 6 bases and J dropped 7; count of bases not matched to a gene: 12. The CDR3 reads CASSPQGVSGEQYF. The CDR3 region has the DNA TGTGCCAGCAGCCCCCAGGGGGTTTCCGGAGAGCAGTACTTC.

This chain joins TRBV7-9 and TRBJ2-3; D is undetermined. V was pared by 4 bases and J by 4 bases, with 12 bases between. There are 14 residues in the CDR3. Germline-derived CDR1 and CDR2 are SEHNR and FQNEAQ (reference sequence). The CDR3 protein is CASSYSGSPDTQYF. CDR3 nucleotides: TGTGCCAGCAGCTACAGTGGAAGCCCAGATACGCAGTATTTT.

The chain carries TRBV9 and TRBJ2-5; no clear D gene. V lost 3 bases and J 2 bases, leaving 5 bases between the germline ends. There are 12 residues in the CDR3. The germline CDR1 and CDR2 sequences are SGDLS and YYNGEE. CDR3 residues: CASSASQETQYF. The CDR3 region has the DNA TGTGCCAGCAGCGCCTCTCAAGAGACCCAGTACTTC. Combining the CDR3 with reference TRBV9 and TRBJ2-5 gives the whole variable domain DSGVTQTPKHLITATGQRVTLRCSPRSGDLSVYWYQQSLDQGLQFLIQYYNGEERAKGNILERFSAQQFPDLHSELNLSSLELGDSALYFCASSASQETQYFGPGTRLLVL.

The chain joins TRBV6-2 or TRBV6-3 to TRBJ1-6; D is possibly TRBD1 (5 bases). The V end was cut by 2 bases, the J end by 10 bases, with 12 bases between. This CDR3 has 14 amino acids. The germline V gene encodes CDR1 MNHEY and CDR2 SVGEGT. The CDR3 DNA sequence: TGTGCCAGCAGTTACCGGCAGGGAAGGTCACCCCTCCACTTT. It specifies CASSYRQGRSPLHF.

This chain joins TRBV20-1 and TRBJ2-5; 9 nucleotides line up with TRBD2. The V segment lost 5 bases and the J segment 1 base; nucleotides outside the gene matches: 5. Per the germline V gene, CDR1 is DFQATT and CDR2 is SNEGSKA (reference sequence). This CDR3 is 14 amino acids long. The CDR3 spells CSAFSGGVQETQYF. The CDR3 DNA reads TGCAGTGCTTTTAGCGGGGGCGTCCAAGAGACCCAGTACTTC.

J is TRBJ1-2 and V is TRBV28; the match to TRBD1 covers 9 bases. The CDR3 is made up of 13 amino acids. Per the germline V gene, CDR1 is MDHEN and CDR2 is SYDVKM. V was pared by 5 bases and J by 7 bases, with 5 bases of the junction left unmatched. The CDR3 loop reads CASSKTGGSGYTF. CDR3 DNA: TGTGCCAGCAGTAAGACAGGGGGATCTGGCTACACCTTC.

The genes are TRBV29-1 and TRBJ1-3; no clear D gene. Germline V gene lookup returns CDR1 SQVTM and CDR2 ANQGSEA. The CDR3 has 13 amino acids. Trimming pared 5 bases from V and 0 bases from J, leaving 8 bases between. CDR3 amino acids: CSVWAHSGNTIYF. The CDR3 nucleotides read TGCAGCGTTTGGGCCCACTCTGGAAACACCATATATTTT.

The chain is built from TRBV29-1 and TRBJ2-7; no clear D. The CDR3 sequence is 13 residues long. Trimming removed 0 bases from V and 0 bases from J, with 6 bases in between. The germline CDR1 and CDR2 sequences are SQVTM and ANQGSEA. The CDR3 nucleotides read TGCAGCGTTGAAGATGGCGGCTCCTACGAGCAGTACTTC. Protein product: CSVEDGGSYEQYF.

This clonotype was seen only a few times. The rearrangement uses TRBV5-1 and TRBJ1-5; 8 bases line up with TRBD1. Germline CDR1 reads SGHRS; CDR2 reads YFSETQ. The CDR3 covers 15 residues. The trim removed 2 bases at V and 7 bases at J, leaving 8 bases unmatched. The CDR3 DNA reads TGCGCCAGCAGCTTAGGGACAGGAGGAGGCCAGCCCCAGCATTTT. Its translation is CASSLGTGGGQPQHF.

V is TRBV25-1 and J is TRBJ2-7; perhaps TRBD2 as D (6 bases). This CDR3 region has 15 residues. The V end was cut by 0 bases, the J end by 4 bases, with 13 bases between. CDR1 is MGHDK and CDR2 is SYGVNS in the germline V gene. CDR3 in amino acids: CASSEYGTGMYEQYF. In nucleotides, the CDR3 is TGTGCCAGCAGTGAATACGGGACTGGGATGTACGAGCAGTACTTC.

The CDR3 nucleotides read TGTGCCAGCAGTTTCATCAATGGCTACACCTTC. It translates to CASSFINGYTF. The chain combines TRBV28 with TRBJ1-2; D is unresolved. The CDR3 sequence is 11 residues long. V lost 3 bases and J lost 6, with 5 bases in between. Per the germline V gene, CDR1 is MDHEN and CDR2 is SYDVKM.

The rearrangement joins TRBV20-1 to TRBJ1-5, with 8 nucleotides matching TRBD1. Germline CDR1 is DFQATT and CDR2 is SNEGSKA (reference sequence). V trimming: 3 bases; J trimming: 4 bases; junction bases outside the gene matches: 8. This CDR3 has 15 residues. CDR3 nucleotide sequence: TGCAGTGCTAGCCCCATTGACAGGGGAAATCAGCCCCAGCATTTT. This codes for CSASPIDRGNQPQHF.

The rearrangement links TRBV20-1 to TRBJ2-7; 8 nucleotides match TRBD1. The CDR3 has 14 amino acids. V shed 0 bases and J 4 bases; nucleotides not matched to a gene: 5. The germline gives CDR1 DFQATT, CDR2 SNEGSKA (reference sequence). DNA of the CDR3: TGCAGTGCTAGAGATCAGGGGGCAGGTTACGAGCAGTACTTC. Translating gives CSARDQGAGYEQYF.

This chain connects TRBV30 to TRBJ1-5; no clear D. The CDR3 spans 13 residues. The germline V and J ends were trimmed by 0 bases and 4 bases, with 7 bases remaining between them. The germline V gene encodes CDR1 GTSNPN and CDR2 SVGIG (reference sequence). The CDR3 nucleotides read TGTGCCTGGAGTGTTCGAGGGAATCAGCCCCAGCATTTT. It encodes CAWSVRGNQPQHF.

This chain uses TRBV12-3 or TRBV12-4 with TRBJ2-7, with 10 bases matching TRBD2. The CDR3 is 14 amino acids. The V and J ends lost 6 bases and 4 bases, in that order; junction bases with no gene match: 6. In DNA, the CDR3 is TGTGCCAGCAGCCCTAGCGGGGGTATTTACGAGCAGTACTTC. It encodes CASSPSGGIYEQYF.

This clonotype has just one count. V gene TRBV5-4 combines with J gene TRBJ1-1, with TRBD1 matching over 7 bases. The CDR3 loop spans 13 amino acids. V was clipped by 6 bases and J by 4 bases; unmatched bases: 6. Germline CDR1 is SGHNT and CDR2 is YYREEE (reference sequence). CDR3 sequence: CASTKDRTTEAFF. Here the CDR3 DNA reads TGTGCCAGCACCAAGGACAGGACCACTGAAGCTTTCTTT.

The chain carries TRBV29-1 and TRBJ2-7; TRBD1 matches at 8 bases. Germline lookup yields CDR1 SQVTM and CDR2 ANQGSEA. The V segment lost 2 bases and the J segment 5 bases; nucleotides outside the gene matches: 5. This CDR3 is built from 13 residues. The CDR3 DNA is TGCAGCGTTGAAAACAGGGGGACGAACGAGCAGTACTTC. Translating gives CSVENRGTNEQYF.

V and J are TRBV29-1 and TRBJ2-5; possible D gene TRBD1, 6 bases. The length of the CDR3 is 13 residues. Germline loops: CDR1 SQVTM, CDR2 ANQGSEA. V was trimmed by 4 bases and J by 3 bases, leaving 12 bases between them. The CDR3 protein is CSVVGQLEETQYF. CDR3 nucleotides: TGCAGCGTTGTTGGACAGTTGGAAGAGACCCAGTACTTC.

This rearrangement joins TRBV29-1 to TRBJ2-3; D not resolved. The CDR3 sequence is 14 residues long. V shed 3 bases and J shed 2 bases, with 12 bases lying between them. CDR1 and CDR2 from the germline V gene are SQVTM and ANQGSEA. The CDR3 reads CSVDPRAPTDTQYF. CDR3 nucleotide sequence: TGCAGCGTTGACCCCCGGGCCCCCACAGATACGCAGTATTTT.

The rearrangement joins TRBV6-1 to TRBJ1-2, with 10 bases that match TRBD1. Per the germline V gene, CDR1 is MNHNS and CDR2 is SASEGT. The CDR3 runs to 17 residues. The V gene end was trimmed by 4 bases and the J gene end by 2 bases; junction bases not matched to a gene: 10. The CDR3 protein is CASSAPLGQGRNYGYTF. DNA for the CDR3: TGTGCCAGCAGTGCCCCCCTGGGACAGGGGAGGAACTATGGCTACACCTTC.

This clonotype showed up just once. The CDR3 reads CSVDGQGFYNEQFF. CDR3 DNA: TGCAGCGTTGACGGACAGGGGTTCTACAATGAGCAGTTCTTC. V usage is TRBV29-1 and J usage is TRBJ2-1; 9 bases fit TRBD1. This CDR3 contains 14 residues. Germline V gene data show CDR1 as SQVTM and CDR2 as ANQGSEA. The ends lost 3 bases at V and 3 bases at J; junction bases unmatched: 3.

V and J are TRBV4-1 and TRBJ2-2, with D hard to call. The V gene's germline CDR1 is MGHRA and CDR2 YSYEKL. This CDR3 contains 17 residues. The V and J ends lost 1 base and 5 bases respectively, with 17 bases between them. The CDR3 reads CASSQGLFGFKTGELFF. CDR3 DNA: TGCGCCAGCAGCCAAGGCTTGTTTGGGTTTAAGACCGGGGAGCTGTTTTTT.

The chain is built from TRBV5-4 and TRBJ1-4, with TRBD1 as a possible D gene (6 bases). There are 18 residues in the CDR3. V lost 0 bases and J lost 5, with 20 bases in between. Germline CDR1 is SGHNT and CDR2 is YYREEE (reference sequence). The CDR3 sequence: CASSLAQRSDSGNEKLFF. The CDR3 DNA sequence: TGTGCCAGCAGCTTGGCCCAGCGGTCGGACAGCGGGAATGAAAAACTGTTTTTT.